This TCR beta chain was identified during a study of blood T cell repertoires in COVID-19. Across the whole study: Donors in the United States, Italy and Spain gave samples during acute or convalescent COVID-19. In each case, the material was cDNA or gDNA derived from T cells, B-cell-depleted T cells, or PBMCs.

Original handling: Nucleated cell counts were estimated from reference gene primer amplification. TCRdb's table, derived via immunoSEQ multiplex PCR, lists solely in-frame clones and lacks some. V and J calls and clone size are as listed in that table; D and trimming were resolved from the DNA. The sample gives under 100,000 clones, 80% of which show up once; around 12% is in the top ten. V was clipped by 5 bases and J by 1 base; unmatched bases: 17. The CDR3 is 19 residues long. Germline values: CDR1 MNHEY, CDR2 SMNVEV (reference sequence). The chain has TRBV27 and TRBJ1-5; 7 nucleotides match TRBD1. The material sequenced was peripheral blood. This receptor was identified in a woman in her thirties or forties with active or convalescent COVID-19. CDR3 in DNA: TGTGCCAGCAGTCCACCGACAGGGCTCGTTGATCAAAGCAATCAGCCCCAGCATTTT. This encodes CASSPPTGLVDQSNQPQHF.